This TCR beta chain was recorded in a study of patients and donors after allogeneic stem cell transplantation (dated by TCRdb to 2018 to 2020). The method was RT-PCR. Instrument used: NextSeq 550. Using fastp at Q25 and MiXCR, TCRdb reprocessed the public reads and kept productive beta chains. Every CDR3 protein is listed once, alongside the most common genes and DNA of its rows. This sample has about 230,000 distinct CDR3 sequences in its table, and roughly 14% of those were observed once. Roughly 11% of the sample is taken by the ten largest. The CDR3 has 14 amino acids, counting the end cysteine and phenylalanine. CDR3 DNA only is kept here, 42 bases in frame from base 1. Unmatched junction bases come to 5, with V trimmed by 6 bases and J by 0 bases. From a lookup of the germline V gene (reference sequence), CDR1 and CDR2 are LNHDA and SQIVND. In regard to this clonotype: This receptor's antigen is unknown. Base quality data are lacking; no much larger clone is found one base away.

What was sequenced was blood, either unsorted or a sorted T cell fraction (not recorded which). Recombination joined TRBV19 with TRBJ2-7; a stretch of 7 junction bases matches TRBD2. The clonotype was recovered from a human donor who was either an allogeneic HSCT recipient or a stem cell or donor lymphocyte infusion donor (not recorded which). It is not recorded whose cells these are; they may come from a transplant donor. Here the CDR3 is given as CASRGLTSSYEQYF. Read as DNA, the sequence is TGTGCCAGTAGGGGACTAACCAGCTCCTACGAGCAGTACTTC.